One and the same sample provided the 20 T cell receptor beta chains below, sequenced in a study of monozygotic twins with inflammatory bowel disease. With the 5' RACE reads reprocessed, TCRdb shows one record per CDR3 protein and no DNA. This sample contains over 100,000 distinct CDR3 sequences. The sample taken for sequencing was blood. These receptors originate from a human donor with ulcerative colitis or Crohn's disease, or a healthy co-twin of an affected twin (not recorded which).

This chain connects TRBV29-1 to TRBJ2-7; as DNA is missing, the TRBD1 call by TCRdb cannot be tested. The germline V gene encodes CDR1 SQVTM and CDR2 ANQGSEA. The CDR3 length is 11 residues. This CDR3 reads CSVGGGREQYF.

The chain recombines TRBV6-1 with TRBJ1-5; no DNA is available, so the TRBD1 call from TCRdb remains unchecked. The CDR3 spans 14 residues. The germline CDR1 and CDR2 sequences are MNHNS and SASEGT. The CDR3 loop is CASTPRGGNQPQHF.

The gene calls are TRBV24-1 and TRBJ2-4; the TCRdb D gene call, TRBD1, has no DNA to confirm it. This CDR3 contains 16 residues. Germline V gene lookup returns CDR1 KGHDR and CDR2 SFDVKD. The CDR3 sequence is CATSDTPGGGENIQYF.

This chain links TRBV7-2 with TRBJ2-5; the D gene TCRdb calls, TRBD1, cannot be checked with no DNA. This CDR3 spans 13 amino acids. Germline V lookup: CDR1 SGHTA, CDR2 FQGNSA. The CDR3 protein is CASSLTGLETQYF.

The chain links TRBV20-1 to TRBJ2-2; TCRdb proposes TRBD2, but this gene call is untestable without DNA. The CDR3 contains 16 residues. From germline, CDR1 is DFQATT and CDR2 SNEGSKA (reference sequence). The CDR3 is CSARKTGGTIAGELFF.

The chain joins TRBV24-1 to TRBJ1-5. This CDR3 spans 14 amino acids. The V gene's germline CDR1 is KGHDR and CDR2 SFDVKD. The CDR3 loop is CATSEEGLGQPQHF.

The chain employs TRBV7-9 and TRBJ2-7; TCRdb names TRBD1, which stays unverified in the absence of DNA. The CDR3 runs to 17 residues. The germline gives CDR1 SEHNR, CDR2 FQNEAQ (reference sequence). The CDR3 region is CASSLRPARDRIYEQYF.

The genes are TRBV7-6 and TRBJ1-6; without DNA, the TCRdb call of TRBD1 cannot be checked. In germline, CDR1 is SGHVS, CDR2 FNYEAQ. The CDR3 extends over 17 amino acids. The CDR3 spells CASSLGTGLNSNSPLHF.

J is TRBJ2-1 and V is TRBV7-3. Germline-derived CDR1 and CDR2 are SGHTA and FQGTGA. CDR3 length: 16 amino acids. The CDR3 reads CASSSAGGSSYNEQFF.

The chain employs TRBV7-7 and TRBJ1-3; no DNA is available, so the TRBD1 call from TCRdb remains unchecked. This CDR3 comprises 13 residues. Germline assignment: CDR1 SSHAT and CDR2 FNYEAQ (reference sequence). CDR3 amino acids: CASSSGQGNTIYF.

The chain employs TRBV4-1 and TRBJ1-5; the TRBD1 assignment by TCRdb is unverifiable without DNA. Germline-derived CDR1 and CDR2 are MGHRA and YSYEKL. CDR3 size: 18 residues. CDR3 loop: CASSHPGQGFSRNQPQHF.

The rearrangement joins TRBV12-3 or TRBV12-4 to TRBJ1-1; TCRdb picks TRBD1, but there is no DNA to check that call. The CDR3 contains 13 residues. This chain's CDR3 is CASSLRGRTEAFF.

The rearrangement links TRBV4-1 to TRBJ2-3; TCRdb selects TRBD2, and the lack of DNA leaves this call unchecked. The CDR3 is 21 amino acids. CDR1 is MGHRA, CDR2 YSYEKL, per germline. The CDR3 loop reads CASSQNPGTSGSAVGTDTQYF.

The CDR3 loop reads CASSLDVTGGYGYTF. The V call is TRBV7-9, the J call TRBJ1-2; checking the TCRdb D call of TRBD1 is not possible without DNA. This CDR3 region has 15 residues. Germline V lookup: CDR1 SEHNR, CDR2 FQNEAQ (reference sequence). Full variable domain (outside the CDR3, taken from reference TRBV7-9 and TRBJ1-2): DTGVSQNPRHKITKRGQNVTFRCDPISEHNRLYWYRQTLGQGPEFLTYFQNEAQLEKSRLLSDRFSAERPKGSFSTLEIQRTEQGDSAMYLCASSLDVTGGYGYTFGSGTRLTVV.

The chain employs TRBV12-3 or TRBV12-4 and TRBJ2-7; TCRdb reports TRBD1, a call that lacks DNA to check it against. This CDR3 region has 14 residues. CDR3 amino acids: CASTQGETSYEQYF.

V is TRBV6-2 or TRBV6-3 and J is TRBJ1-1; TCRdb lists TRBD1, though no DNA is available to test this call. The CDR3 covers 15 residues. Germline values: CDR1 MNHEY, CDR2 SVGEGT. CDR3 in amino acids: CASFLLTGGNTEAFF.

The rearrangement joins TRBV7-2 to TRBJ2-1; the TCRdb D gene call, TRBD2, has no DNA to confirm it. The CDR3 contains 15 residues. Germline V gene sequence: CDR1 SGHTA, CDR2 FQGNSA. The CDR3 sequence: CASSLVGSDFNEQFF. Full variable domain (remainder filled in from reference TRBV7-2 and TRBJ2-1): GAGVSQSPSNKVTEKGKDVELRCDPISGHTALYWYRQSLGQGLEFLIYFQGNSAPDKSGLPSDRFSAERTGGSVSTLTIQRTQQEDSAVYLCASSLVGSDFNEQFFGPGTRLTVL.

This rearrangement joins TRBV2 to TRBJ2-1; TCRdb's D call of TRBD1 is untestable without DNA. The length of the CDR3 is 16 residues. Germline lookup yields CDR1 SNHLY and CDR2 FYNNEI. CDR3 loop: CASRDRGPPFYNEQFF.

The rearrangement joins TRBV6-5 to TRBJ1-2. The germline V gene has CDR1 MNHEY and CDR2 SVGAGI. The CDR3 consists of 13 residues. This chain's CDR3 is CASTRIRAGGYTF.

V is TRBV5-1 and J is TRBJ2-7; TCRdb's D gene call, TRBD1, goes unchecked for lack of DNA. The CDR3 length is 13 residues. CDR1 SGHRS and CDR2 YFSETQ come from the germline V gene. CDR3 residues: CASSFGQGDEQYF.